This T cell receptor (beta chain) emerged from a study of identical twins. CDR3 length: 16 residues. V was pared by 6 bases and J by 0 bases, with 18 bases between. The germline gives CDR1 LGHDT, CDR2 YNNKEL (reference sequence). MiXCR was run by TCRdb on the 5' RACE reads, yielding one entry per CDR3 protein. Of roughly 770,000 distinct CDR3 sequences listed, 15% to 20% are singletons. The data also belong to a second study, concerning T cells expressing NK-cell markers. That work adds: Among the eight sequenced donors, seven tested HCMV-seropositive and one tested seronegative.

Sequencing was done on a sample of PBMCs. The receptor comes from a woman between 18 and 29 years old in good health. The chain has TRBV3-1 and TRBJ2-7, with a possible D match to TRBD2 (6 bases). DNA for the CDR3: TGTGCCAGCAGTCTCCAACCCGGGACTGACTCCTACGAGCAGTACTTC. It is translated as CASSLQPGTDSYEQYF.